This TCR beta chain was found in a study of blood T cell repertoires in COVID-19. V gave up 5 bases and J gave up 4 bases; unmatched junction bases: 1. The V gene's germline CDR1 is WSHSY and CDR2 SAAADI. This CDR3 spans 14 amino acids. Assay used: immunoSEQ multiplex PCR; TCRdb lists only in-frame clones, some missing. The table lists about 260,000 clones, around 84% of them singletons, with 1.5% to 1.7% in the top ten. The receptor was derived from a woman in her 40s who had recovered from COVID-19. The chain joins TRBV10-2 to TRBJ2-1; 11 bases fit TRBD2. What was sequenced was peripheral blood. The CDR3 DNA reads TGCGCCAGCAGTCTAGCGGGGGGTTACAATGAGCAGTTCTTC. This gives the protein CASSLAGGYNEQFF.